A single sample is the source of the 21 T cell receptor beta chains below, sequenced in a study of cytomegalovirus exposure and HLA in healthy donors. It was with 60 Vbeta and 13 Jbeta primers that the PCR ran. Sequencing used immunoSEQ multiplex PCR; TCRdb keeps in-frame clones, though not all of them. Here the sample spans around 170,000 clones, about 65% being singletons. The sample taken for sequencing was PBMCs. The source of these receptors is a girl aged 10-17 years in good health and CMV-seronegative.

V usage is TRBV29-1 and J usage is TRBJ2-5; D remains unclear. V dropped 5 bases and J dropped 1 base, with 11 bases sitting between them. The V gene's germline CDR1 is SQVTM and CDR2 ANQGSEA. This CDR3 has 13 amino acids. Here the CDR3 reads CSVKTRLQETQYF. In DNA, the CDR3 is TGCAGCGTTAAGACTCGGCTCCAAGAGACCCAGTACTTC.

The chain recombines TRBV11-2 with TRBJ2-1, with 9 bases fitting TRBD1. Per the germline V gene, CDR1 is SGHAT and CDR2 is FQNNGV. The CDR3 sequence is 14 residues long. V lost 2 bases to trimming and J lost 13 bases; unmatched junction nucleotides: 9. DNA for the CDR3: TGTGCCAGCAGCTTACGGGACAGGGCGTCGGTCCAGTTCTTC. It is translated as CASSLRDRASVQFF.

This chain links TRBV7-6 with TRBJ2-1; 11 bases are shared with TRBD1. The CDR3 is made up of 15 amino acids. The V gene's germline CDR1 is SGHVS and CDR2 FNYEAQ. V dropped 5 bases and J dropped 7; count of bases not matched to a gene: 7. In DNA, the CDR3 is TGTGCCAGCAGCCTCGGGACAGGGGGGTGGAATGAGCAGTTCTTC. As protein: CASSLGTGGWNEQFF.

The CDR3: CASASRAEAFF. The DNA of the CDR3 is TGTGCCAGCGCCTCGCGTGCTGAAGCTTTCTTT. This chain joins TRBV14 and TRBJ1-1; D uncertain. V shed 8 bases and J shed 6 bases, with 10 bases lying between them. The CDR3 is 11 amino acids. The germline V gene encodes CDR1 SGHDN and CDR2 FVKESK.

The chain couples TRBV6-6 to TRBJ2-7; 7 bases fit TRBD1. The J segment lost 6 bases and the V segment lost 6 bases, leaving 8 bases of the junction unmatched. CDR1 is MNHNY, CDR2 SVGAGI, per germline (reference sequence). The CDR3 runs 13 residues. The CDR3 reads CASRPEGASEQYF. Written as DNA, the CDR3 is TGTGCCAGCAGACCCGAGGGGGCTAGCGAGCAGTACTTC.

The chain is built from TRBV5-1 and TRBJ1-4; TRBD1 matches at 11 bases. The CDR3 length is 15 residues. Trimming took 3 bases from V and 8 from J; bases not matched to a gene: 6. Germline CDR1 and CDR2: SGHRS and YFSETQ. The CDR3 loop is CASSWTGGAREKLFF. In nucleotides, the CDR3 is TGCGCCAGCAGCTGGACAGGGGGCGCCCGGGAAAAACTGTTTTTT.

The DNA of the CDR3 is TGTGCCAGCTCACCAATCGGGGAGGGTTTTTCACCCCTCCACTTT. Amino acid sequence: CASSPIGEGFSPLHF. This rearrangement joins TRBV18 to TRBJ1-6, with D unresolved. Germline V gene lookup returns CDR1 KGHSH and CDR2 LQKENI. V dropped 2 bases and J dropped 9 bases, with 14 bases sitting between them. This CDR3 region has 15 residues.

Written as DNA, the CDR3 is TGTGCCAGCAAGGTTTCGGGGGGCGCTTCCTACGAGCAGTACTTC. It encodes CASKVSGGASYEQYF. The chain uses TRBV28 and TRBJ2-7; TRBD2 might be the D (7 bases). The CDR3 contains 15 residues. V shed 7 bases and J shed 1 base, with 17 bases lying between them. CDR1 and CDR2 from the germline V gene are MDHEN and SYDVKM.

CDR3 protein: CASSPGQSSKEQYF. CDR3 DNA sequence: TGTGCCAGCAGCCCGGGACAGAGCTCGAAAGAGCAGTACTTC. The genes are TRBV5-5 and TRBJ2-7; 7 bases are shared with TRBD1. CDR3 length: 14 residues. Germline V gene lookup returns CDR1 SGHKS and CDR2 YYEKEE (reference sequence). The V gene end was trimmed by 4 bases and the J gene end by 7 bases; junction bases not matched to a gene: 11. The variable domain in full, with the rest retrieved from reference TRBV5-5 and TRBJ2-7, is DAGVTQSPTHLIKTRGQQVTLRCSPISGHKSVSWYQQVLGQGPQFIFQYYEKEERGRGNFPDRFSARQFPNYSSELNVNALLLGDSALYLCASSPGQSSKEQYFGPGTRLTVT.

This clone was seen a handful of times. The J gene is TRBJ2-5, the V gene TRBV9; 7 nucleotides line up with TRBD1. This CDR3 region has 15 residues. Germline V gives CDR1 SGDLS, CDR2 YYNGEE. Trimming at V came to 3 bases and at J to 5 bases, leaving 10 bases not matched to a gene. This chain's CDR3 is CASSERQGIGETQYF. CDR3 bases: TGTGCCAGCAGCGAGAGACAGGGCATCGGGGAGACCCAGTACTTC.

This clone turned up a few times. The chain uses TRBV19 and TRBJ2-3; D unresolved. V was pared by 3 bases and J by 6 bases, with 16 bases between. The CDR3 has 15 amino acids. Looked up from germline, CDR1 is LNHDA and CDR2 is SQIVND (reference sequence). CDR3 sequence: CASSIGNGRPDTQYF. The CDR3 DNA follows: TGTGCCAGTAGTATTGGTAACGGCAGGCCCGATACGCAGTATTTT.

The chain recombines TRBV5-1 with TRBJ1-1, with 10 bases aligning to TRBD1. The CDR3 sequence is 15 residues long. From germline, CDR1 is SGHRS and CDR2 YFSETQ. Trimming cost V 3 bases and J 0 bases; bases outside gene matches: 2. The DNA for the CDR3 is TGCGCCAGCAGCTACGGACAGGGGGTGAACACTGAAGCTTTCTTT. Residues: CASSYGQGVNTEAFF.

The chain links TRBV19 to TRBJ1-1, with D unresolved. Germline values: CDR1 LNHDA, CDR2 SQIVND (reference sequence). The CDR3 contains 14 residues. V lost 5 bases and J lost 4, with 14 bases in between. The CDR3 nucleotides read TGTGCCAGTAGTCCTACGCCTCCCGGCACTGAAGCTTTCTTT. As protein: CASSPTPPGTEAFF.

The gene calls are TRBV15 and TRBJ1-1; 8 nucleotides line up with TRBD1. The CDR3 covers 16 residues. V lost 0 bases and J lost 6; bases outside the gene matches: 9. The V gene's germline CDR1 is LNHNV and CDR2 YYDKDF (reference sequence). CDR3: CATSRDGRGRSSEAFF. CDR3 in DNA: TGTGCCACCAGCAGAGATGGCAGGGGGCGGTCGTCTGAAGCTTTCTTT.

The chain carries TRBV21-1 and TRBJ1-5; TRBD1 is the table's D call, not checked against the DNA. TRBV21-1 is assigned pseudogene status. The CDR3 runs 16 residues. The CDR3 nucleotides read TGTGCCAGCAGCAAAGAGGGGCAGGATTGCAATCAGCCCCAGCATTTT. Translating gives CASSKEGQDCNQPQHF.

This chain links TRBV19 with TRBJ1-1; D gene ambiguous. The CDR3 length is 13 residues. Germline V lookup: CDR1 LNHDA, CDR2 SQIVND (reference sequence). V dropped 6 bases and J dropped 3 bases, with 11 bases sitting between them. The CDR3 region has the DNA TGTGCCAGTAGGCGGGGTCGAGACACTGAAGCTTTCTTT. Its protein is CASRRGRDTEAFF.

The rearrangement links TRBV6-1 to TRBJ2-5, with 7 bases aligning to TRBD1. The DNA end is a closer match to TRBJ2-7, so the J assignment may be wrong. This CDR3 spans 12 amino acids. The germline V gene has CDR1 MNHNS and CDR2 SASEGT. The CDR3 region has the DNA TGTGCCAGCAGGGGGGACAGCTACGAGCAGTACTTC. This gives the protein CASRGDSYEQYF.

This chain connects TRBV10-3 to TRBJ2-1, with 11 bases fitting TRBD2. Per the germline V gene, CDR1 is ENHRY and CDR2 is SYGVKD. This CDR3 contains 15 residues. V gave up 3 bases and J gave up 7 bases; unmatched junction bases: 5. CDR3 DNA sequence: TGTGCCATCAGTGATATCGGGACTAGCGGAAATGAGCAGTTCTTC. As protein: CAISDIGTSGNEQFF.

This sequence joins TRBV7-9 and TRBJ2-7; TRBD1 agrees at 8 bases. The germline gives CDR1 SEHNR, CDR2 FQNEAQ (reference sequence). The CDR3 contains 16 residues. Trimming at V came to 0 bases and at J to 3 bases, leaving 7 bases not matched to a gene. CDR3 amino acids: CASSLAGTGHLYEQYF. CDR3 sequence (DNA): TGTGCCAGCAGCTTAGCTGGGACAGGCCATCTCTACGAGCAGTACTTC.

V usage is TRBV29-1 and J usage is TRBJ1-5, with 10 bases aligning to TRBD1. The length of the CDR3 is 14 residues. V was clipped by 4 bases and J by 11 bases; unmatched bases: 11. Germline V CDR1 and CDR2: SQVTM, ANQGSEA. The CDR3 sequence: CSVAGTGVSAAQHF. For the CDR3, the DNA is TGCAGCGTTGCCGGGACAGGGGTCTCAGCGGCCCAGCATTTT. Full variable domain (outside the CDR3, taken from reference TRBV29-1 and TRBJ1-5): SAVISQKPSRDICQRGTSLTIQCQVDSQVTMMFWYRQQPGQSLTLIATANQGSEATYESGFVIDKFPISRPNLTFSTLTVSNMSPEDSSIYLCSVAGTGVSAAQHFGDGTRLSIL.

V usage is TRBV5-6 and J usage is TRBJ2-1; TRBD1 agrees at 9 bases. CDR1 and CDR2 (germline): SGHDT, YYEEEE. The V gene end was trimmed by 4 bases and the J gene end by 8 bases; junction bases not matched to a gene: 10. This CDR3 is built from 15 residues. The CDR3, as DNA: TGTGCCAGCAGCGGTGGGGGACAGGGTCTCGATGAGCAGTTCTTC. It codes for CASSGGGQGLDEQFF. Together with reference TRBV5-6 and TRBJ2-1, the CDR3 gives the full variable domain: DAGVTQSPTHLIKTRGQQVTLRCSPKSGHDTVSWYQQALGQGPQFIFQYYEEEERQRGNFPDRFSGHQFPNYSSELNVNALLLGDSALYLCASSGGGQGLDEQFFGPGTRLTVL.